A selection of T cell receptor beta chains follows, all from one sample in a study of tumor-infiltrating lymphocytes in primary liver carcinoma. TCRdb passed the multiplex PCR reads through MiXCR, listing each CDR3 protein once. The sample shows some 110,000 distinct CDR3 sequences, 80% to 85% of them seen only once. Sequenced material: liver tumor tissue from sampling region 3. The receptors here all came from a man in his forties with primary liver carcinoma and hepatitis B virus infection. Both conserved end residues are part of each CDR3. Fields, in order: D gene, J gene, clone size, V gene, CDR3 DNA, CDR3 protein. D genes are given only for firm matches. For some rows the clone size is stated as once, few or many, or as a class when expanded; others skip it.

D gene: .
J gene: TRBJ1-2
clone size: .
V gene: TRBV4-3
CDR3 DNA: TGCGCCAGCAGCCAAGATACGGTTTGGAACTATGGCTACACCTTC
CDR3 protein: CASSQDTVWNYGYTF

D gene: TRBD1
J gene: TRBJ2-7
clone size: once
V gene: TRBV5-6
CDR3 DNA: TGTGCCAGCAGCGGCACAGGGGGTGTCCGCTACGAGCAGTACTTC
CDR3 protein: CASSGTGGVRYEQYF

D gene: .
J gene: TRBJ2-7
clone size: .
V gene: TRBV6-2/TRBV6-3
CDR3 DNA: TGTGTCAGCAGTTACGATGTTCCCTACGAGCAGTACTTC
CDR3 protein: CVSSYDVPYEQYF

D gene: .
J gene: TRBJ2-1
clone size: .
V gene: TRBV12-3/TRBV12-4
CDR3 DNA: TGTGCCAGAAGTCCCCAGGGGCGGCGGTATGAGCAGTTCTTC
CDR3 protein: CARSPQGRRYEQFF

D gene: TRBD2
J gene: TRBJ2-3
clone size: .
V gene: TRBV11-1
CDR3 DNA: TGTGCTAGCAGCGAGGCCCGGACTAGTGGGAGGGCCCTGACAGATACGCAGTATTTT
CDR3 protein: CASSEARTSGRALTDTQYF

D gene: TRBD2
J gene: TRBJ2-2
clone size: .
V gene: TRBV11-2
CDR3 DNA: TGTGCCAGCAGCTTGGTGACTAGCGGAGACACCGGGGAGCTGTTTTTT
CDR3 protein: CASSLVTSGDTGELFF

D gene: .
J gene: TRBJ1-5
clone size: once
V gene: TRBV5-4
CDR3 DNA: TGTGCCAGCAGCCCAGGGTTTAGCAATCGGCCCCAGCATTTT
CDR3 protein: CASSPGFSNRPQHF

D gene: TRBD1
J gene: TRBJ1-6
clone size: .
V gene: TRBV4-3
CDR3 DNA: TGCGACAGCAGCTCCTGGGACAGGGCAAGGTATTCACCCCTCCACTTT
CDR3 protein: CDSSSWDRARYSPLHF

D gene: .
J gene: TRBJ2-1
clone size: .
V gene: TRBV6-2/TRBV6-3
CDR3 DNA: TGTGCCAGCAGTTTTTTTAACGGTGAACAGTTCTTC
CDR3 protein: CASSFFNGEQFF

D gene: .
J gene: TRBJ2-3
clone size: .
V gene: TRBV6-1
CDR3 DNA: TGTGCCAGCAGTCTTAGTGGTTATTCGCAGTATTTT
CDR3 protein: CASSLSGYSQYF

D gene: TRBD1
J gene: TRBJ2-7
clone size: .
V gene: TRBV28
CDR3 DNA: TGTGCCAGCAGTTTCAGGACAGGGTACGAGCAGTACTTC
CDR3 protein: CASSFRTGYEQYF

D gene: TRBD1
J gene: TRBJ1-2
clone size: .
V gene: TRBV6-1
CDR3 DNA: TGTGCCAGCAGTACGGGACAGCCATATGGTTACACCTTC
CDR3 protein: CASSTGQPYGYTF

D gene: .
J gene: TRBJ2-5
clone size: .
V gene: TRBV29-1
CDR3 DNA: .
CDR3 protein: CSVASGTGEETQCF

D gene: .
J gene: TRBJ2-2
clone size: .
V gene: TRBV5-4
CDR3 DNA: TGTGCCAGCAGCTGGCATTACTTCAACACCGGGGAGCTGTTTTTT
CDR3 protein: CASSWHYFNTGELFF

D gene: .
J gene: TRBJ2-1
clone size: .
V gene: TRBV7-8
CDR3 DNA: TGTGTCAGCAGATTAGCCTCGGGTAGCTCATTCGGTGATCAGTTCTTC
CDR3 protein: CVSRLASGSSFGDQFF

D gene: TRBD1
J gene: TRBJ1-6
clone size: .
V gene: TRBV6-6
CDR3 DNA: TGTGACAGCAGTACGACAGGGGTTTCGTCCCTCCACTTT
CDR3 protein: CDSSTTGVSSLHF

D gene: .
J gene: TRBJ2-6
clone size: .
V gene: TRBV6-1
CDR3 DNA: TGTGCCAGCAGAACCAACCCCAACTCTGGGGCCAGCGTCCTGACTTTC
CDR3 protein: CASRTNPNSGASVLTF

D gene: .
J gene: TRBJ1-2
clone size: .
V gene: TRBV10-2
CDR3 DNA: TGTGCCAGCAGTGAAATCATTAACTATGGTTACACCTTC
CDR3 protein: CASSEIINYGYTF

D gene: TRBD1
J gene: TRBJ1-5
clone size: .
V gene: TRBV5-1
CDR3 DNA: TGCGCCAGCAACTTGGGGACAGGGGTCAATCAGTCCCAGCATTTT
CDR3 protein: CASNLGTGVNQSQHF

D gene: TRBD1
J gene: TRBJ2-7
clone size: .
V gene: TRBV28
CDR3 DNA: TGTGCCAGCGTGGGACAGGGCCACGAGCAGTTGTTC
CDR3 protein: CASVGQGHEQLF

D gene: .
J gene: TRBJ2-1
clone size: many
V gene: TRBV30
CDR3 DNA: TGTGCCTGGAAAGGGGTTGACCTAGGGGGGGGTGAGCAGTTCTTC
CDR3 protein: CAWKGVDLGGGEQFF

D gene: .
J gene: TRBJ2-2
clone size: .
V gene: TRBV7-6
CDR3 DNA: TGTGCCAGCAGCTTAGACAGGCCCCACACCGGGGAGCTGTTTTTT
CDR3 protein: CASSLDRPHTGELFF

D gene: TRBD1
J gene: TRBJ1-1
clone size: .
V gene: TRBV7-9
CDR3 DNA: TGTACCAGCAGCTTGACAGGGGACACTGAAGCTTTCTTC
CDR3 protein: CTSSLTGDTEAFF

D gene: TRBD2
J gene: TRBJ2-3
clone size: .
V gene: TRBV29-1
CDR3 DNA: TGCAGCGTGGTTCGGACTAGTGGGAACGATACGCAGTATTTT
CDR3 protein: CSVVRTSGNDTQYF

D gene: TRBD2
J gene: TRBJ2-3
clone size: few
V gene: TRBV6-5
CDR3 DNA: TGTACCAGCAACTCAGGGCTAGCGGGAACAGATACGCAGTATTTT
CDR3 protein: CTSNSGLAGTDTQYF

D gene: TRBD2
J gene: TRBJ2-2
clone size: .
V gene: TRBV6-5
CDR3 DNA: TGTGCCAACAGTAACGGGGGGACGGGGTTTAGGGAGATGTTTTTT
CDR3 protein: CANSNGGTGFREMFF

D gene: .
J gene: TRBJ1-5
clone size: .
V gene: TRBV11-2
CDR3 DNA: TGTGCCAGCAGCTTAGTAGGGATAACAGGGAGCAATCAGGCCCAGCAATTT
CDR3 protein: CASSLVGITGSNQAQQF

D gene: TRBD1
J gene: TRBJ2-7
clone size: once
V gene: TRBV5-1
CDR3 DNA: TGCATCAGCACCCTACTCTGGACAGGGGAGACTAGCCGGAGGGCCGAGCAGTACTTC
CDR3 protein: CISTLLWTGETSRRAEQYF

D gene: .
J gene: TRBJ2-3
clone size: .
V gene: TRBV6-6
CDR3 DNA: TGTGCCAGAAGTCGGAGTAGCCAGGGAGATACGCAGTATTTT
CDR3 protein: CARSRSSQGDTQYF

D gene: TRBD2
J gene: TRBJ2-3
clone size: .
V gene: TRBV11-2
CDR3 DNA: TGTGCCGGCAGCTCCCCGGGACTAGCGGCAATGGATATGCAGTATTTT
CDR3 protein: CAGSSPGLAAMDMQYF

D gene: .
J gene: TRBJ1-6
clone size: .
V gene: TRBV7-9
CDR3 DNA: TGTGTCAGCAGCTCGGGCGGGGTCAATAATTCACCCCTCCACTTT
CDR3 protein: CVSSSGGVNNSPLHF

D gene: .
J gene: TRBJ2-6
clone size: .
V gene: TRBV11-1
CDR3 DNA: TGTGCCAGCAGCTGGAACTCTGCCAACGTCCTGACTTTC
CDR3 protein: CASSWNSANVLTF

D gene: .
J gene: TRBJ2-7
clone size: .
V gene: TRBV6-2/TRBV6-3
CDR3 DNA: TGTGCCAGCAGCCTCCGGGGCAGGGCCCACGTGCAGTACTTT
CDR3 protein: CASSLRGRAHVQYF

D gene: .
J gene: TRBJ2-5
clone size: once
V gene: TRBV6-2/TRBV6-3
CDR3 DNA: TGTGCCAGCAGTTACACGGGTGGCCAAGAGACCCGGTACTTT
CDR3 protein: CASSYTGGQETRYF